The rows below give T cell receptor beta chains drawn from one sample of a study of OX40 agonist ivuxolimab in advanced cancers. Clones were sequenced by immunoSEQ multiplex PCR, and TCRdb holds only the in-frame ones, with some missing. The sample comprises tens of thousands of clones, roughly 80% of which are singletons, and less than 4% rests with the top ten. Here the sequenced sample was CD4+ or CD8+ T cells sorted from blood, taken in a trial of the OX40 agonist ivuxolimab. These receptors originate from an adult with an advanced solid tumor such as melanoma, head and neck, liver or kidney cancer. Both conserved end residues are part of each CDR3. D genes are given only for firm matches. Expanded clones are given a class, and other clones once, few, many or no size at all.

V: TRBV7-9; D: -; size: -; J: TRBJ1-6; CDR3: CASSSGYFNSPLHF; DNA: TGTGCCAGCAGTAGCGGTTACTTCAATTCACCCCTCCACTTT
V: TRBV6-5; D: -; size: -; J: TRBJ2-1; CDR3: CASSYSPAGSYNEQFF; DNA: TGTGCCAGCAGTTACTCTCCGGCGGGCTCCTACAATGAGCAGTTCTTC
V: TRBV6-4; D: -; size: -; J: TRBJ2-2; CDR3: CASRGGPNTGELFF; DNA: TGTGCCAGCAGAGGTGGGCCTAACACCGGGGAGCTGTTTTTT
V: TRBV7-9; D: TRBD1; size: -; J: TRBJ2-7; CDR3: CASSVFWDRDYEQYF; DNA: TGTGCCAGCAGCGTGTTTTGGGACAGGGACTACGAGCAGTACTTC
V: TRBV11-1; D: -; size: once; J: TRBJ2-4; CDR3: CASSLDRVAARNIQYF; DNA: TGTGCCAGCAGCTTAGACAGGGTGGCGGCAAGAAACATTCAGTACTTC
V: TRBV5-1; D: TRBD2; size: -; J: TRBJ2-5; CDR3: CASSLRSGLAGVVGETQYF; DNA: TGCGCCAGCAGCTTAAGAAGTGGACTAGCGGGGGTCGTGGGCGAGACCCAGTACTTC
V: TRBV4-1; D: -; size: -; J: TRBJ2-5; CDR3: CASSQGEVIETQYF; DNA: TGCGCCAGCAGCCAAGGAGAGGTCATAGAGACCCAGTACTTC
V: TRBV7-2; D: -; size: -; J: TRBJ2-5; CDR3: CASSPPFETQYF; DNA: TGTGCCAGCAGCCCCCCGTTTGAGACCCAGTACTTC
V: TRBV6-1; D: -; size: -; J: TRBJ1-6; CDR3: CASRQGPLSNSPLHF; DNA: TGTGCCAGCAGGCAGGGTCCCCTCTCCAATTCACCCCTCCACTTT
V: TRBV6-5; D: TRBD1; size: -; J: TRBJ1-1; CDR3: CASSSRQGDKAFF; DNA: TGTGCCAGCAGTTCCAGACAGGGTGATAAGGCTTTCTTT
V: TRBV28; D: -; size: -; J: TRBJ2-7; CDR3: CASTLHRNPYEQYF; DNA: TGTGCCAGCACCCTCCACAGGAATCCCTACGAGCAGTACTTC
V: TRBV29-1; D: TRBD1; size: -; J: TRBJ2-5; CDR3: CSVRGQGWETQYF; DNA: TGCAGCGTCAGAGGACAGGGATGGGAGACCCAGTACTTC
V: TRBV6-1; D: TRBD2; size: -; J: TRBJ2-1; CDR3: CASSRLAGGLDEQFF; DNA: TGTGCCAGCAGTCGACTAGCGGGGGGCCTCGATGAGCAGTTCTTC
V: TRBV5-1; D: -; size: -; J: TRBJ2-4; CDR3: CASSFFGGGLAKNIQYF; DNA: TGCGCCAGCAGCTTCTTCGGCGGCGGGCTAGCCAAAAACATTCAGTACTTC
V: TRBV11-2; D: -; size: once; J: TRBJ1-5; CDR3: CASSLGVESPQHF; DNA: TGTGCCAGCAGCTTAGGGGTTGAATCGCCCCAGCATTTT
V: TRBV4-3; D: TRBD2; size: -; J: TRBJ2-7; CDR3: CASSQEGLAGDLSYEQYF; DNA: TGCGCCAGCAGCCAAGAGGGCCTAGCGGGGGATTTATCCTACGAGCAGTACTTC
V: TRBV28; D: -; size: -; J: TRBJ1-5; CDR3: CATAGVYQPQHF; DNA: TGTGCCACCGCAGGGGTCTATCAGCCCCAGCATTTT
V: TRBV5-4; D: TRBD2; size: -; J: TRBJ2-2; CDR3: CASSYGTTTGELFF; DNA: TGTGCCAGCAGCTATGGGACTACCACCGGGGAGCTGTTTTTT
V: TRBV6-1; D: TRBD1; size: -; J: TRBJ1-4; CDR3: CASHTGDATNEKLFF; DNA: TGTGCCAGCCACACAGGGGATGCAACTAATGAAAAACTGTTTTTT
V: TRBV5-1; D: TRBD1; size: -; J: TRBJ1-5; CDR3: CASSSDPGGGQPQHF; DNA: TGCGCCAGCAGCTCCGATCCAGGGGGAGGTCAGCCCCAGCATTTT
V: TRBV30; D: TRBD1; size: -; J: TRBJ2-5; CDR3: CAWEAQGQGAETQYF; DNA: TGTGCCTGGGAGGCCCAGGGACAGGGCGCCGAGACCCAGTACTTC
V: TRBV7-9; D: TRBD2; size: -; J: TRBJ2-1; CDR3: CASSHPSGGSGNEQFF; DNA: TGTGCCAGCAGTCACCCTAGCGGGGGGTCCGGGAATGAGCAGTTCTTC
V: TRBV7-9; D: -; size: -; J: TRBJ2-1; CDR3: CASSPKTRVGNEQFF; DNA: TGTGCCAGCAGTCCGAAGACTAGGGTGGGGAATGAGCAGTTCTTC
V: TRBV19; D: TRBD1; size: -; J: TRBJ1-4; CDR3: CASSVDGTGGVWGEKLFF; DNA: TGTGCCAGTAGTGTCGACGGGACAGGGGGCGTGTGGGGAGAAAAACTGTTTTTT
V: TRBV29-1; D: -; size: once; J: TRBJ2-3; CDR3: CSPVTDTQYF; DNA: TGCAGCCCAGTGACAGATACGCAGTATTTT
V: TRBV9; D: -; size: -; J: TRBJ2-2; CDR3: CASRGSESGTGELFF; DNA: TGTGCCAGCAGGGGTTCAGAGTCGGGCACCGGGGAGCTGTTTTTT
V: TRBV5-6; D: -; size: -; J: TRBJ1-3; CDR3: CASSSAILQTVFVGNTIYF; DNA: TGTGCCAGCAGCTCGGCGATCCTCCAGACTGTCTTCGTGGGAAACACCATATATTTT
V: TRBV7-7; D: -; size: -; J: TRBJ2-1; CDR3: CASSLGRGLVGVNEQFF; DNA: TGTGCTAGCAGCTTAGGGCGTGGTCTAGTGGGGGTCAATGAGCAGTTCTTC